A selection of T cell receptor beta chains follows, all from one sample in a study of blood T cell repertoires in COVID-19. Profiling relied on immunoSEQ multiplex PCR, and the TCRdb table lists in-frame clones only, not all of them. The sample holds over 300,000 clones, roughly 90% seen once. The sample was peripheral blood. These receptors all stem from a man aged 35 to 55 with acute or convalescent COVID-19. The CDR3 runs from the conserved cysteine through the conserved F or W. The D gene is left open where the match is weak. Expanded clones get a size class; other rows say once, few or many, or leave the size out.

v_gene	d_gene	abundance	j_gene	CDR3aa	CDR3nt
TRBV6-4	-	-	TRBJ2-2	CASTGAPGTGELFF	TGTGCCAGCACAGGGGCCCCAGGGACCGGGGAGCTGTTTTTT
TRBV6-4	TRBD1	few	TRBJ2-2	CASRLDRGNTGELFF	TGTGCCAGCAGGCTGGACAGGGGAAACACCGGGGAGCTGTTTTTT
TRBV4-3	TRBD2	-	TRBJ2-1	CASSQVLIGLAGDNEQFF	TGCGCCAGCAGCCAAGTCTTGATCGGCCTAGCGGGGGACAATGAGCAGTTCTTC
TRBV5-8	-	-	TRBJ1-6	CASSLAGRGNSPLHF	TGTGCCAGCAGCTTGGCGGGGCGGGGTAATTCACCCCTCCACTTT
TRBV28	TRBD1	-	TRBJ1-5	CASSLRDRGYRWPQHF	TGTGCCAGCAGCCTCAGGGACAGGGGCTACCGTTGGCCCCAGCATTTT
TRBV28	-	once	TRBJ1-5	CASSLPGIYQPQHF	TGTGCCAGCAGTTTACCGGGGATTTACCAGCCCCAGCATTTT
TRBV3-1/TRBV3-2	TRBD2	-	TRBJ2-1	CASSQDGLAGGIWSYNEQFF	TGTGCCAGCAGCCAAGACGGACTAGCGGGGGGAATTTGGAGTTACAATGAGCAGTTCTTC
TRBV25-1	-	-	TRBJ1-4	CASSEYRREKLFF	TGTGCCAGCAGTGAATATAGGAGAGAAAAACTGTTTTTT
TRBV9	-	once	TRBJ1-2	CASSTQGYGYTF	TGTGCCAGCAGCACACAGGGCTATGGCTACACCTTC
TRBV4-1	TRBD1	many	TRBJ1-3	CASSQKPGTDSGNTIYF	TGCGCCAGCAGCCAGAAGCCGGGGACAGACTCTGGAAACACCATATATTTT
TRBV6-1	TRBD1	-	TRBJ1-4	CASSDRGLKWVDEKLFF	TGTGCCAGCAGTGACAGGGGGCTTAAGTGGGTGGATGAAAAACTGTTTTTT
TRBV6-5	-	-	TRBJ2-5	CASSRDGNQETQYF	TGTGCCAGCAGTAGAGACGGGAATCAAGAGACCCAGTACTTC
TRBV4-1	-	-	TRBJ1-1	CASSTRGGAGTEAFF	TGCGCCAGCAGCACCCGGGGCGGGGCGGGGACTGAAGCTTTCTTT
TRBV27	-	-	TRBJ1-5	CASSSNRGYSNQPQHF	TGTGCCAGCAGTTCAAATAGAGGATATAGCAATCAGCCCCAGCATTTT
TRBV4-1	-	-	TRBJ1-3	CASSQELSGNTIYF	TGCGCCAGCAGCCAAGAACTCTCCGGAAACACCATATATTTT
TRBV2	-	-	TRBJ1-5	CASSGTANQPQHF	TGTGCCAGCAGTGGGACAGCTAATCAGCCCCAGCATTTT
TRBV19	TRBD1	-	TRBJ1-3	CASSRDRGPDGNTIYF	TGTGCCAGTAGTCGGGACAGGGGGCCGGATGGAAACACCATATATTTT
TRBV5-1	-	-	TRBJ1-2	CASSIDRSNYGYTF	TGCGCCAGCAGTATTGACAGGAGTAACTATGGCTACACCTTC
TRBV19	-	-	TRBJ1-2	CASSMARGSGYTF	TGTGCCAGTAGTATGGCCAGGGGCTCTGGCTACACCTTC
TRBV10-3	-	-	TRBJ1-1	CAISEYDRSNTEAFF	TGTGCCATCAGTGAGTATGACAGGTCGAACACTGAAGCTTTCTTT
TRBV11-2	TRBD1	-	TRBJ2-7	CASSSTTGSRYEQYF	TGTGCCAGCAGCTCCACGACAGGGTCAAGGTACGAGCAGTACTTC
TRBV28	-	-	TRBJ1-5	CASTGVNKPQHF	TGTGCCAGCACAGGGGTTAACAAGCCCCAGCATTTT
TRBV2	-	-	TRBJ1-1	CASSAGVNVNTEAFF	TGTGCCAGCAGTGCAGGGGTCAATGTGAACACTGAAGCTTTCTTT
TRBV5-4	TRBD2	-	TRBJ2-5	CASSLQLAGKETQYF	TGTGCCAGCAGCTTGCAGCTAGCGGGAAAAGAGACCCAGTACTTC
TRBV7-7	TRBD1	-	TRBJ2-2	CASSSGQGARYNTGELFF	TGTGCTAGCAGCTCGGGACAGGGGGCGCGTTATAACACCGGGGAGCTGTTTTTT
TRBV3-1/TRBV3-2	-	-	TRBJ1-5	CASSHSGGNQPQHF	TGTGCCAGCAGCCACTCAGGGGGCAATCAGCCCCAGCATTTT
TRBV27	-	-	TRBJ1-3	CASSSGNTIYF	TGTGCCAGCAGTTCAGGAAACACCATATATTTT
TRBV6-1	TRBD2	-	TRBJ2-1	CASSSSGRGEQFF	TGTGCCAGCAGTTCTAGCGGGAGAGGTGAGCAGTTCTTC
TRBV28	-	once	TRBJ2-1	CASSLGAGRFGEQFF	TGTGCCAGCAGTTTAGGGGCGGGGAGGTTTGGTGAGCAGTTCTTC
TRBV2	TRBD2	-	TRBJ2-2	CASAGAMDTGELFF	TGTGCCAGCGCGGGAGCGATGGACACCGGGGAGCTGTTTTTT
TRBV6-6	-	-	TRBJ2-7	CASRLASPNSYEQYF	TGTGCCAGCAGACTAGCCAGCCCAAACTCCTACGAGCAGTACTTC
TRBV4-2	-	-	TRBJ2-7	CASSHETQDIAYEQYF	TGTGCCAGCAGCCACGAAACTCAGGATATAGCCTACGAGCAGTACTTC
TRBV13	TRBD1	-	TRBJ2-7	CASSPGTDYEQYF	TGTGCCAGCAGCCCCGGGACAGATTACGAGCAGTACTTC
TRBV2	-	-	TRBJ1-2	CASSEAHLENYGYTF	TGTGCCAGCAGTGAAGCGCATCTGGAGAACTATGGCTACACCTTC
TRBV27	TRBD1	-	TRBJ1-2	CATGGGGHYGYTF	TGTGCCACCGGAGGGGGCGGACACTATGGCTACACCTTC
TRBV6-5	TRBD1	once	TRBJ2-1	CASTIGTGWYNEQFF	TGTGCCAGCACTATAGGGACAGGGTGGTACAATGAGCAGTTCTTC
TRBV19	-	-	TRBJ1-1	CASSASGTIFF	TGTGCCAGTAGTGCGTCAGGGACTATTTTTTTT
TRBV6-5	-	once	TRBJ1-2	CASTSGGRGGYTF	TGTGCCAGCACCTCGGGAGGGAGAGGTGGCTACACCTTC
TRBV10-3	-	-	TRBJ1-3	CAISEKGLSGNTIYF	TGTGCCATCAGTGAGAAGGGACTGTCTGGAAACACCATATATTTT
TRBV19	-	few	TRBJ2-6	CASSIDGGSGANVLTF	TGTGCCAGTAGTATAGATGGAGGCTCTGGGGCCAACGTCCTGACTTTC
TRBV28	TRBD1	-	TRBJ1-1	CASSSDLTGGNTEAFF	TGTGCCAGCAGTTCCGACCTGACAGGGGGGAACACTGAAGCTTTCTTT
TRBV11-3	-	once	TRBJ2-2	CASSLVSGSGELFF	TGTGCCAGCAGCTTAGTATCGGGGTCCGGGGAGCTGTTTTTT
TRBV18	TRBD2	-	TRBJ2-1	CASSPLAGVAGEQFF	TGTGCCAGCTCACCACTAGCGGGAGTAGCGGGGGAGCAGTTCTTC
TRBV15	TRBD1	-	TRBJ2-7	CATSRGTGSSYEQYF	TGTGCCACCAGCAGAGGGACAGGGAGCTCCTACGAGCAGTACTTC
TRBV19	TRBD2	few	TRBJ2-1	CASSIPRTSGRGEQFF	TGTGCCAGTAGTATTCCCAGGACTAGCGGGAGAGGTGAGCAGTTCTTC
TRBV9	-	-	TRBJ1-5	CASGADSNQPQHF	TGTGCCAGCGGGGCTGATAGCAATCAGCCCCAGCATTTT
TRBV15	-	-	TRBJ2-3	CATSRALASPTDTQYF	TGTGCCACCAGCAGGGCCCTAGCGTCACCCACAGATACGCAGTATTTT
TRBV3-1/TRBV3-2	TRBD1	-	TRBJ1-3	CASSPGGDNTIYF	TGTGCCAGCAGTCCAGGGGGAGATAACACCATATATTTT
TRBV30	TRBD2	-	TRBJ2-7	CAWSVRGGSSYEQYF	TGTGCCTGGAGTGTACGCGGCGGGAGCTCCTACGAGCAGTACTTC
TRBV2	-	once	TRBJ2-3	CASDYSMDTQYF	TGTGCCAGCGACTATAGTATGGATACGCAGTATTTT
TRBV6-5	TRBD1	-	TRBJ1-3	CASRSDRGRGNTIYF	TGTGCCAGCAGGTCCGACAGGGGGCGAGGAAACACCATATATTTT
TRBV24-1	TRBD1	-	TRBJ1-5	CATATGGGNQPQHF	TGTGCCACCGCAACAGGGGGTGGCAATCAGCCCCAGCATTTT
TRBV3-1/TRBV3-2	TRBD1	-	TRBJ1-5	CASSQPGQMTSNQPQHF	TGTGCCAGCAGCCAACCGGGACAGATGACTAGCAATCAGCCCCAGCATTTT
TRBV6-5	-	-	TRBJ1-6	CASAPSRNSPLHF	TGTGCCAGCGCGCCGAGTCGGAATTCACCCCTCCACTTT
TRBV6-5	-	-	TRBJ2-1	CASSPEQGLNFEQFF	TGTGCCAGCAGTCCCGAGCAGGGGCTAAACTTTGAGCAGTTCTTC